This T cell receptor beta chain stems from a study of blood T cells in healthy people across ages. The study's findings and limits: It was held that the diversity estimates obtained from one million T cells were underestimates. For the donors, CMV status was unknown and possibly confounded expanded clonotype changes.

The authors isolated at least 6 million PBMCs per sample. For the second PCR, which ran for 7 to 11 cycles, a sample-barcoded 5' primer and a J-beta primer mix were used. Per sample, CDR3-containing paired-end reads numbered at least 2.5 million. Each CDR3 protein gets one entry after TCRdb re-called the 5' RACE reads with MiXCR. The table shows almost 800,000 distinct CDR3 sequences, with roughly 60% occurring only once. This clonotype was picked up a small number of times. Its antigen is currently unknown. Germline V gene data show CDR1 as SSHAT and CDR2 as FNYEAQ (reference sequence). The CDR3 covers 15 residues.

The chain couples TRBV7-7 to TRBJ2-7; 8 positions match TRBD2. The better agreement between TRBJ2-5 and the DNA end casts doubt on the J call. This receptor was identified in a man aged 25 to 45 in good health. Specimen: blood. Written as DNA, the CDR3 is TGTGCCAGCAGCGCGGTGCGGGGGGAAGCAGAGACCCAGTACTTC. It translates to CASSAVRGEAETQYF.